A single sample gave rise to the 7 T cell receptor beta chains below, sequenced in a study of blood T cell repertoires in COVID-19. Repertoires were generated with immunoSEQ multiplex PCR, while TCRdb's copy carries only in-frame clones and drops some. The sample consists of roughly 150,000 clones, around 89% of them appearing once. Sequences were obtained from peripheral blood. Receptor source: a middle-aged woman with acute or convalescent COVID-19.

This chain uses TRBV7-6 with TRBJ2-7; D gene unclear. Germline CDR1 and CDR2: SGHVS and FNYEAQ. The CDR3 has 13 residues. Trimming stripped 2 bases from V and 7 bases from J, with 12 bases between. Written as DNA, the CDR3 is TGTGCCAGCAGCTTAAAAACCGGCAGGGAGCAGTACTTC. This encodes CASSLKTGREQYF. The whole variable domain, remainder taken from reference TRBV7-6 and TRBJ2-7, is GAGVSQSPRYKVTKRGQDVALRCDPISGHVSLYWYRQALGQGPEFLTYFNYEAQQDKSGLPNDRFSAERPEGSISTLTIQRTEQRDSAMYRCASSLKTGREQYFGPGTRLTVT.

The rearrangement uses TRBV6-1 and TRBJ1-2, with TRBD1 matching over 7 bases. Trimming at V came to 3 bases and at J to 2 bases, leaving 6 bases not matched to a gene. The CDR3 contains 15 residues. Germline-derived CDR1 and CDR2 are MNHNS and SASEGT. For the CDR3, the DNA is TGTGCCAGCAGTGATTTGCACAGGGGAAACTATGGCTACACCTTC. It encodes CASSDLHRGNYGYTF.

This sequence joins TRBV6-4 and TRBJ1-3, with D uncertain. Per the germline V gene, CDR1 is MRHNA and CDR2 is SNTAGT. The CDR3 is 16 amino acids. Deletions cut 0 bases from V and 4 bases from J, with 13 bases between. The CDR3 loop is CASSDSKARGGNTIYF. DNA of the CDR3: TGTGCCAGCAGTGACTCGAAGGCTAGAGGGGGAAACACCATATATTTT.

The chain uses TRBV4-2 and TRBJ2-2; the D is unclear. The V end was cut by 1 base, the J end by 6 bases, with 6 bases between. Germline V gene lookup returns CDR1 LGHNA and CDR2 YNFKEQ. This CDR3 spans 13 amino acids. The CDR3 DNA is TGTGCCAGCAGCCAAGCCAGGCCCGGGGAGCTGTTTTTT. Translation: CASSQARPGELFF.

V and J are TRBV19 and TRBJ1-2, with 9 nucleotides matching TRBD1. The CDR3 consists of 14 residues. V trimming: 2 bases; J trimming: 4 bases; junction bases outside the gene matches: 2. Germline V lookup: CDR1 LNHDA, CDR2 SQIVND (reference sequence). DNA of the CDR3: TGTGCCAGTAGTATAATACAGGGGGCCTATGGCTACACCTTC. The encoded protein is CASSIIQGAYGYTF.

The chain has TRBV19 and TRBJ2-7, with 7 bases fitting TRBD2. The CDR3 runs to 14 residues. Losses at the gene ends were 2 bases for V and 6 bases for J; bases not matched to a gene: 7. Per the germline V gene, CDR1 is LNHDA and CDR2 is SQIVND (reference sequence). CDR3 protein: CASSIRRETSEQYF. CDR3 in DNA: TGTGCCAGTAGTATACGGCGGGAGACCTCCGAGCAGTACTTC.

The chain uses TRBV9 and TRBJ2-5, with D maybe TRBD1 (6 bases). V was pared by 0 bases and J by 1 base, with 22 bases between. This CDR3 has 19 residues. The germline V gene has CDR1 SGDLS and CDR2 YYNGEE. Here the CDR3 DNA reads TGTGCCAGCAGCGTAGCTACCAAGGGCTTAGGACAGATCCAAGAGACCCAGTACTTC. Translation: CASSVATKGLGQIQETQYF.